The 23 T cell receptor beta chains below all came from one sample that was sequenced in a study of patients and donors after allogeneic stem cell transplantation. TCRdb re-called the RT-PCR reads through MiXCR, storing one row per CDR3 protein. The sample carries 800,000 to 1,000,000 distinct CDR3 sequences, 15% to 20% recorded once. Sequenced: blood, either unsorted or a sorted T cell fraction (not recorded which). These receptors all stem from a human donor who was either an allogeneic HSCT recipient or a stem cell or donor lymphocyte infusion donor (not recorded which). It is not recorded whose cells these are; they may come from a transplant donor.

This clonotype occurred many times. V usage is TRBV12-3 or TRBV12-4 and J usage is TRBJ1-4, with a weak D call TRBD1 (6 bases). This CDR3 has 15 residues. Deletions cut 6 bases from V and 8 bases from J, with 19 bases between. The CDR3 here is CASSSTTRGQEKLFF. In DNA, the CDR3 is TGTGCCAGCAGCTCCACGACTCGGGGGCAGGAAAAACTGTTTTTT.

Concerning this clonotype: A read error may account for a junction end that differs from germline. The chain joins TRBV2 to TRBJ2-7; D uncertain. This CDR3 region has 8 residues. CDR1 is SNHLY and CDR2 is FYNNEI in the germline V gene. The CDR3 DNA reads as TGTGCCAGCAGTCCGACCTTGTTC. This gives the protein CASSPTLF.

This clonotype has a count of ten or more. This rearrangement joins TRBV12-3 or TRBV12-4 to TRBJ2-1; D is undetermined. The CDR3 loop spans 12 amino acids. Trimming pared 5 bases from V and 10 bases from J, leaving 12 bases between. This CDR3 reads CASSPTSREQFF. The CDR3 nucleotides are TGTGCCAGCAGTCCAACATCCCGGGAGCAGTTCTTC.

The V gene is TRBV6-1, the J gene TRBJ2-1; D uncertain. CDR3 size: 14 residues. Trimming took off 2 bases at V and 3 bases at J, with 8 bases between the two ends. CDR1 is MNHNS, CDR2 SASEGT, per germline. This chain's CDR3 is CASSESRLYNEQFF. The CDR3 DNA is TGTGCCAGCAGTGAATCTAGGCTCTACAATGAGCAGTTCTTC.

This clonotype was seen ten or more times. The chain employs TRBV12-3 or TRBV12-4 and TRBJ2-5; D possibly corresponds to TRBD2 (6 bases). The CDR3 consists of 14 residues. Trimming cost V 6 bases and J 5 bases, with 16 bases left between them. The CDR3, as DNA: TGTGCCAGCAGCATGCTAGCGCGCCGGGAGACCCAGTACTTC. It yields the protein CASSMLARRETQYF.

This clonotype has just a few counts. For the CDR3, the DNA is TGCAGTGCTGGGGACAGACGGGCGAGAACTGAAGCTTTCTTT. Amino acids: CSAGDRRARTEAFF. The rearrangement uses TRBV20-1 and TRBJ1-1; 7 bases line up with TRBD1. Trimming at V came to 5 bases and at J to 5 bases, leaving 11 bases not matched to a gene. This CDR3 spans 14 amino acids. Germline values: CDR1 DFQATT, CDR2 SNEGSKA (reference sequence).

J is TRBJ2-1 and V is TRBV2, with 7 bases aligning to TRBD1. V gave up 10 bases and J gave up 3 bases; unmatched junction bases: 6. The CDR3 runs 13 residues. CDR1 and CDR2 from the germline V gene are SNHLY and FYNNEI. The chain's CDR3 is CAIPGQVYNEQFF. Written as DNA, the CDR3 is TGTGCCATCCCCGGACAGGTCTACAATGAGCAGTTCTTC.

V and J are TRBV7-2 and TRBJ1-3; 7 nucleotides agree with TRBD1. The V gene's germline CDR1 is SGHTA and CDR2 FQGNSA. V lost 5 bases and J lost 4; bases outside the gene matches: 8. This CDR3 has 15 amino acids. The CDR3 here is CASSTNRGAGNTIYF. CDR3 nucleotide sequence: TGTGCCAGCAGCACTAACAGGGGCGCAGGAAACACCATATATTTT.

The chain is built from TRBV4-1 and TRBJ2-2; D possibly corresponds to TRBD2 (5 bases). Trimming removed 1 base at V and 4 bases at J, with 10 bases between. CDR1 MGHRA and CDR2 YSYEKL come from the germline V gene. This CDR3 has 15 residues. The CDR3, as DNA: TGCGCCAGCAGCCAAGTGCCGGGGAGCACCGGGGAGCTGTTTTTT. Protein sequence: CASSQVPGSTGELFF.

The chain couples TRBV20-1 to TRBJ2-2; D is uncertain. CDR1 DFQATT and CDR2 SNEGSKA come from the germline V gene (reference sequence). The CDR3 extends over 14 amino acids. Trimming removed 0 bases at V and 4 bases at J, with 9 bases between. The CDR3 DNA reads as TGCAGTGCTAGAGATCAAGGCTCCACCGGGGAGCTGTTTTTT. This encodes CSARDQGSTGELFF.

There are a few counts of this clonotype. The chain couples TRBV20-1 to TRBJ2-7, with D tentatively TRBD1 (5 bases). Germline V CDR1 and CDR2: DFQATT, SNEGSKA (reference sequence). CDR3 length: 13 amino acids. V lost 3 bases and J lost 2, with 11 bases in between. CDR3: CSASRRAAYEQYF. Here the CDR3 DNA reads TGCAGTGCTAGTCGCAGGGCGGCCTACGAGCAGTACTTC.

The genes are TRBV4-3 and TRBJ2-2, with D tentatively TRBD2 (6 bases). Trimming shortened V by 3 bases and J by 0 bases, and 8 bases separated the two germline ends. CDR3 length equals 15 residues. The germline CDR1 and CDR2 sequences are LGHNA and YSLEER. CDR3 nucleotides: TGCGCCAGCAGCCAGTGGGGGGCGAACACCGGGGAGCTGTTTTTT. Its protein product is CASSQWGANTGELFF.

V gene TRBV7-3 combines with J gene TRBJ2-2; D unclear. Germline lookup yields CDR1 SGHTA and CDR2 FQGTGA. V was clipped by 3 bases and J by 9 bases, with 11 bases between them. CDR3 length equals 13 residues. CDR3 residues: CASSLVIGRELFF. CDR3 DNA sequence: TGTGCCAGCAGCTTGGTTATAGGCCGGGAGCTGTTTTTT.

This clonotype occurred many times. This sequence joins TRBV12-3 or TRBV12-4 and TRBJ2-1; 8 nucleotides align to TRBD1. The junction had 7 bases not matched to a gene; V was cut back by 5 bases and J by 7 bases. The CDR3 runs 14 residues. CDR3 sequence (DNA): TGTGCCAGCAGTCCCAGACAGGGGAGAAATGAGCAGTTCTTC. Translation gives CASSPRQGRNEQFF.

This clonotype was counted between two and nine times. The chain has TRBV7-2 and TRBJ2-5; TRBD1 agrees at 11 bases. V lost 1 base and J lost 4; bases outside the gene matches: 5. This CDR3 region has 16 residues. The V gene's germline CDR1 is SGHTA and CDR2 FQGNSA. CDR3 in DNA: TGTGCCAGCAGCTTAGGGACGGGACAGGGGGGAGAGACCCAGTACTTC. Translated: CASSLGTGQGGETQYF.

The chain carries TRBV27 and TRBJ2-7, with TRBD1 as a possible D gene (5 bases). The CDR3 length is 13 residues. CDR1 and CDR2 (germline): MNHEY, SMNVEV (reference sequence). V was trimmed by 2 bases and J by 7 bases, leaving 12 bases between them. The CDR3 loop reads CASSLGPGREQYF. In DNA form, the CDR3 reads TGTGCCAGCAGTTTAGGACCAGGGCGGGAGCAGTACTTC.

This clonotype was counted a few times. This rearrangement joins TRBV12-3 or TRBV12-4 to TRBJ2-1; 7 bases fit TRBD2. V trimming: 3 bases; J trimming: 6 bases; junction bases outside the gene matches: 11. The CDR3 loop spans 16 amino acids. As DNA, the CDR3 is TGTGCCAGCAGTTTTGCGGGAGCGGGACTATTCAATGAGCAGTTCTTC. This codes for CASSFAGAGLFNEQFF.

In its sample, this clonotype was seen a few times. This chain connects TRBV20-1 to TRBJ2-7, with D perhaps matching TRBD1 (6 bases). Germline V gives CDR1 DFQATT, CDR2 SNEGSKA (reference sequence). The CDR3 spans 15 residues. The V and J ends lost 0 bases and 0 bases respectively, with 12 bases between them. The CDR3 nucleotides read TGCAGTGCTAGAGATCAGGCAGGGGACTCCTACGAGCAGTACTTC. Amino acid sequence: CSARDQAGDSYEQYF.

The chain carries TRBV12-3 or TRBV12-4 and TRBJ2-3; D ambiguous. The CDR3 spans 15 residues. Trimming took off 5 bases at V and 6 bases at J, with 18 bases between the two ends. The CDR3 DNA is TGTGCCAGCAGTGATCTGTGGCAGTCCGGGGATACGCAGTATTTT. Amino acid sequence: CASSDLWQSGDTQYF.

DNA for the CDR3: TGTGCCAGCAGCCAAGATAGAGGTGCCAGCGGCTACAATGAGCAGTTCTTC. As protein: CASSQDRGASGYNEQFF. This sequence joins TRBV4-2 and TRBJ2-1, with D possibly TRBD2 on 5 matching bases. The V and J ends lost 0 bases and 3 bases respectively, with 15 bases between them. The CDR3 loop spans 17 amino acids. Germline V gives CDR1 LGHNA, CDR2 YNFKEQ.

This chain uses TRBV2 with TRBJ1-1; tentative D call: TRBD1 (5 bases). V gave up 8 bases and J gave up 4 bases, with 14 bases separating them. CDR3 size: 13 residues. Per germline, CDR1 SNHLY and CDR2 FYNNEI. CDR3 nucleotides: TGTGCCAGCTGGTTTAGGGGCGGCACTGAAGCTTTCTTT. Translating gives CASWFRGGTEAFF.

This clonotype was observed a handful of times. The V call is TRBV4-1, the J call TRBJ2-5, with 10 bases lining up with TRBD1. CDR1 is MGHRA, CDR2 YSYEKL, per germline. CDR3 size: 15 residues. Trimming removed 1 base from V and 5 bases from J; junction bases left unmatched: 4. This CDR3 is CASSQVDRGRETQYF. The CDR3 nucleotides read TGCGCCAGCAGCCAAGTCGACAGGGGGCGGGAGACCCAGTACTTC.

This clonotype was picked up a small number of times. The rearrangement uses TRBV15 and TRBJ2-1, with 15 bases matching TRBD2. J lost 6 bases, V lost 8 bases, and 8 bases had no gene match. Germline lookup yields CDR1 LNHNV and CDR2 YYDKDF (reference sequence). This CDR3 is built from 16 residues. CDR3 sequence reads: CATWRGTSGGSNEQFF. CDR3 DNA sequence: TGTGCCACCTGGCGGGGGACTAGCGGGGGGTCCAATGAGCAGTTCTTC.